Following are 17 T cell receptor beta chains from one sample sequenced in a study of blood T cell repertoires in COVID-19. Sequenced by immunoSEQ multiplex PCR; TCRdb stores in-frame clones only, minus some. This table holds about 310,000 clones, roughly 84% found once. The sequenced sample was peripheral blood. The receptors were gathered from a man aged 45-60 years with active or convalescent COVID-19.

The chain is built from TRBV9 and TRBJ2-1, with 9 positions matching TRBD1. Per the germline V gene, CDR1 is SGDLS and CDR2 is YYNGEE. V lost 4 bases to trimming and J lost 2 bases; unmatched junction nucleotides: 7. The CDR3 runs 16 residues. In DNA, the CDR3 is TGTGCCAGCAGCACAGGACAGGGGATCGCCTACAATGAGCAGTTCTTC. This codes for CASSTGQGIAYNEQFF. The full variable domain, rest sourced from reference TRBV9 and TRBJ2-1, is DSGVTQTPKHLITATGQRVTLRCSPRSGDLSVYWYQQSLDQGLQFLIQYYNGEERAKGNILERFSAQQFPDLHSELNLSSLELGDSALYFCASSTGQGIAYNEQFFGPGTRLTVL.

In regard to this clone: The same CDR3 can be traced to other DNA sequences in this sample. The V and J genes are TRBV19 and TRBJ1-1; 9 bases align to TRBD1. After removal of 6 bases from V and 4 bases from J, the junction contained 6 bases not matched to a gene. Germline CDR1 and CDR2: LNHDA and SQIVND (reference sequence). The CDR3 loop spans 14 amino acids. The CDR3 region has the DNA TGTGCCAGTAGCACGGGACAGGGAGGCACTGAAGCTTTCTTT. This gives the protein CASSTGQGGTEAFF.

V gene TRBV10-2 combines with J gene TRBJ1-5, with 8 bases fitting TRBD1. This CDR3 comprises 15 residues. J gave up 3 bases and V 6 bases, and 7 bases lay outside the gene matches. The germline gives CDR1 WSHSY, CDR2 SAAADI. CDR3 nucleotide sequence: TGCGCCAGCAGAAACCCGACAGGGGACAATCAGCCCCAGCATTTT. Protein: CASRNPTGDNQPQHF.

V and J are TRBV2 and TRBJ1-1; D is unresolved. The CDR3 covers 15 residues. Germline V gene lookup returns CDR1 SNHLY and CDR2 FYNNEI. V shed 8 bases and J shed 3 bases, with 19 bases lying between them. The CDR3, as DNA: TGTGCCAGCGGATCACTAACACCCCGGGACACTGAAGCTTTCTTT. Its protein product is CASGSLTPRDTEAFF. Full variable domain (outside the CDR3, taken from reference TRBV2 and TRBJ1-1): EPEVTQTPSHQVTQMGQEVILRCVPISNHLYFYWYRQILGQKVEFLVSFYNNEISEKSEIFDDQFSVERPDGSNFTLKIRSTKLEDSAMYFCASGSLTPRDTEAFFGQGTRLTVV.

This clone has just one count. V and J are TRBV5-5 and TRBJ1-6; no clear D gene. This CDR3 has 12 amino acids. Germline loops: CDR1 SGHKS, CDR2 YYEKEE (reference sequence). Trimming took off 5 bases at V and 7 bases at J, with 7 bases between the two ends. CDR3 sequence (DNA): TGTGCCAGCAGTTCGGGAAATTCACCCCTCCACTTT. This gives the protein CASSSGNSPLHF. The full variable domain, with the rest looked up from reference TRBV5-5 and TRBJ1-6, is DAGVTQSPTHLIKTRGQQVTLRCSPISGHKSVSWYQQVLGQGPQFIFQYYEKEERGRGNFPDRFSARQFPNYSSELNVNALLLGDSALYLCASSSGNSPLHFGNGTRLTVT.

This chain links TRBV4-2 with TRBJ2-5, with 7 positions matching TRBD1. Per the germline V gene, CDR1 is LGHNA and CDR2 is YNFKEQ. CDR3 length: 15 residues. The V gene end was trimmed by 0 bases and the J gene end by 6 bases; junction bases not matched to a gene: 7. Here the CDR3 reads CASSQDLTGWKTQYF. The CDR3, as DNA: TGTGCCAGCAGCCAAGATCTGACAGGGTGGAAGACCCAGTACTTC.

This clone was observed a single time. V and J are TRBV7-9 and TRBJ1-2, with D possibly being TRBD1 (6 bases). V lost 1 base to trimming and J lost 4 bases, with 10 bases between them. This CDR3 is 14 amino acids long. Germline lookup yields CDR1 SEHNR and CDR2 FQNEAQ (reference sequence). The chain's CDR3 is CASSLEQGTYGYTF. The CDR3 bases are TGTGCCAGCAGCTTAGAGCAGGGGACCTATGGCTACACCTTC.

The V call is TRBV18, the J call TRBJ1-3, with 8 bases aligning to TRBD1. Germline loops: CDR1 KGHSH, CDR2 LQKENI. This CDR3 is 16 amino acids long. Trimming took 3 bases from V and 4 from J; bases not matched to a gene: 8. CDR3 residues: CASSPTGTGPGNTIYF. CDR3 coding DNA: TGTGCCAGCTCACCGACCGGGACAGGACCCGGAAACACCATATATTTT.

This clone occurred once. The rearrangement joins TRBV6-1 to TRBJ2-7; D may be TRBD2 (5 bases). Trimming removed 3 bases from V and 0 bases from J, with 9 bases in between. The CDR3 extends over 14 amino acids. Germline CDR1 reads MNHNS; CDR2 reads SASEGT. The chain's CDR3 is CASSERGSSYEQYF. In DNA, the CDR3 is TGTGCCAGCAGTGAGAGAGGGAGCTCCTACGAGCAGTACTTC.

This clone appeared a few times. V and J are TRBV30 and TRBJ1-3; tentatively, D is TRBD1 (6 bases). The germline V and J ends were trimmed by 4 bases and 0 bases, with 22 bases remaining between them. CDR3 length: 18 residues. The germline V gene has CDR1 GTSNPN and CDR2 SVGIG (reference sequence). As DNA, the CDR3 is TGTGCCTGGAACCAGGACAGATCTTCTACGTTCTCTGGAAACACCATATATTTT. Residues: CAWNQDRSSTFSGNTIYF.

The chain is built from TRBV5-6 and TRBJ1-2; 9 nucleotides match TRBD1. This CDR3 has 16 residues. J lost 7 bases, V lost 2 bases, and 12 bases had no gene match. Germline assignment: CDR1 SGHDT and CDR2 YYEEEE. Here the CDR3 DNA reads TGTGCCAGCAGCTTCGCCCACCGGGACAGGGCGGGTGGCTACACCTTC. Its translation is CASSFAHRDRAGGYTF. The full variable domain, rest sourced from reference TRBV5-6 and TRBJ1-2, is DAGVTQSPTHLIKTRGQQVTLRCSPKSGHDTVSWYQQALGQGPQFIFQYYEEEERQRGNFPDRFSGHQFPNYSSELNVNALLLGDSALYLCASSFAHRDRAGGYTFGSGTRLTVV.

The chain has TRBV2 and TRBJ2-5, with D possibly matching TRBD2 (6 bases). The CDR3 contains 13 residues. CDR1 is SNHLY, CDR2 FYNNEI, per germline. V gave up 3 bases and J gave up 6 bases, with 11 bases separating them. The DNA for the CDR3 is TGTGCCAGCAGTGAGGGACTCCCCCAGACCCAGTACTTC. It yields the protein CASSEGLPQTQYF.

CDR3 coding DNA: TGTGCCAGCAGCCTCACACAGGGTAAAGGCTACACCTTC. It codes for CASSLTQGKGYTF. The chain recombines TRBV5-4 with TRBJ1-2, with TRBD1 as a possible D gene (6 bases). This CDR3 spans 13 amino acids. Germline CDR1 and CDR2: SGHNT and YYREEE (reference sequence). V lost 4 bases, J lost 8 bases, and 15 bases lay in between.

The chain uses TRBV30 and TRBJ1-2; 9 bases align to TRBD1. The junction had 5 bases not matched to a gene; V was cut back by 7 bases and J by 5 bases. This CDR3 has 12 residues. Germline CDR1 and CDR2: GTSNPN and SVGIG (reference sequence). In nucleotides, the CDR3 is TGTGCCTCACGGACAGGGGATTATGGCTACACCTTC. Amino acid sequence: CASRTGDYGYTF.

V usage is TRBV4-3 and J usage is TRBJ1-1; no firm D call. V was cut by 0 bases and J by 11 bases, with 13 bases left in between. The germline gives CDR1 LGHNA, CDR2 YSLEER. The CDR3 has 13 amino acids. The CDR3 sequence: CASSQEVERLAFF. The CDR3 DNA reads TGCGCCAGCAGCCAAGAGGTCGAGAGGCTCGCTTTCTTT.

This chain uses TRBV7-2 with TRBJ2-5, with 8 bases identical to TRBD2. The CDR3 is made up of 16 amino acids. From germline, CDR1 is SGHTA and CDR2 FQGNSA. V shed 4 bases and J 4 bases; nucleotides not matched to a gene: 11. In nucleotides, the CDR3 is TGTGCCAGCAGCTCCTGGACTAGCCGAGGTAGAGAGACCCAGTACTTC. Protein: CASSSWTSRGRETQYF. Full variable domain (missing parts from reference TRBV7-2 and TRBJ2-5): GAGVSQSPSNKVTEKGKDVELRCDPISGHTALYWYRQSLGQGLEFLIYFQGNSAPDKSGLPSDRFSAERTGGSVSTLTIQRTQQEDSAVYLCASSSWTSRGRETQYFGPGTRLLVL.

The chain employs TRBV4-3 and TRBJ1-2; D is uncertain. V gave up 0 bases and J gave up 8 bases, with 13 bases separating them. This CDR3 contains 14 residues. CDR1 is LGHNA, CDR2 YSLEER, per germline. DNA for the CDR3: TGCGCCAGCAGCCAAGAGAGTGGGAGCCGCGGCTACACCTTC. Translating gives CASSQESGSRGYTF.